This T cell receptor (beta chain) was sequenced during a study of a mutant IDH1 vaccine in newly diagnosed glioma. Study overall: Patients' prior therapy spanned radiotherapy, temozolomide, or both; most underwent both.

Germline CDR1 reads KGHSH; CDR2 reads LQKENI. The trim removed 3 bases at V and 4 bases at J, leaving 10 bases unmatched. The CDR3 has 18 amino acids. On this clone: The antigen is undetermined.

Clones were sequenced by immunoSEQ multiplex PCR, and TCRdb holds only the in-frame ones, with some missing. The data show approximately 16,000 clones, just under 97% seen once. Noted time point: baseline, week 1 (first vaccination visit). Regarding treatment: pre-vaccination baseline after standard-of-care therapy. Overall study results and limits: Patients mounted vaccine-induced immune responses in 93.3% of cases.

The source is a woman aged 18 to 35 with glioma. Some clones in this sample may be carry-over from other donors' samples. Specimen: peripheral blood mononuclear cells (PBMCs), collected from a glioma patient treated with radiotherapy, temozolomide or both. This rearrangement joins TRBV18 to TRBJ2-6, with 9 bases that match TRBD2. The CDR3 nucleotides are TGTGCCAGCTCACCCACGACTAGCGGTACCTCCGGGGCCAACGTCCTGACTTTC. It yields the protein CASSPTTSGTSGANVLTF.